This entry lists 11 T cell receptor beta chains sequenced from one sample in a study of T cell clusters in autoimmune cytopenias. One tube held mixed TRB-A and TRB-B primer pools for touch-down PCR. One entry per CDR3 protein, without DNA, is what TCRdb gives after re-calling the multiplex PCR reads. The specimen's table records about 6,600 distinct CDR3 sequences. Roughly 38,000 genome equivalents of blood DNA were amplified for TRB. The specimen was peripheral blood. These receptors all come from a human donor with an autoimmune cytopenia or autoimmune hepatitis (not recorded which).

The chain has TRBV19 and TRBJ1-1; TCRdb's D gene call, TRBD1, goes unchecked for lack of DNA. In germline, CDR1 is LNHDA, CDR2 SQIVND (reference sequence). The CDR3 has 15 amino acids. Here the CDR3 reads CASSIVRGSGTEAFF.

The chain joins TRBV12-3 or TRBV12-4 to TRBJ2-7; TCRdb names TRBD1, which stays unverified in the absence of DNA. This CDR3 has 15 amino acids. The chain's CDR3 is CASSPQGSPKYEQYF.

This clonotype counts as medium-sized by frequency. The V call is TRBV6-1, the J call TRBJ2-7; TCRdb outputs TRBD1, but without DNA this stays unchecked. Germline values: CDR1 MNHNS, CDR2 SASEGT. This CDR3 is built from 12 residues. The CDR3 sequence is CASSETGHEQYF.

The chain is built from TRBV28 and TRBJ2-1; TCRdb proposes TRBD1, but this gene call is untestable without DNA. CDR1 MDHEN and CDR2 SYDVKM come from the germline V gene. This CDR3 is 15 amino acids long. The CDR3: CASSSGTGSWAEQFF.

The chain links TRBV18 to TRBJ2-3. CDR1 and CDR2 (germline): KGHSH, LQKENI. This CDR3 has 13 residues. The CDR3: CASSPLTTDTQYF.

The chain carries TRBV6-4 and TRBJ2-1; the D call from TCRdb, TRBD2, cannot be confirmed without DNA. Germline values: CDR1 MRHNA, CDR2 SNTAGT. CDR3 length: 15 residues. The CDR3 sequence: CASSDSGGHYNEQFF.

This chain links TRBV14 with TRBJ2-5; lacking DNA, the TRBD1 call made by TCRdb goes unchecked. From germline, CDR1 is SGHDN and CDR2 FVKESK. The CDR3 loop spans 17 amino acids. CDR3 protein: CASSQDSGGGPQETQYF. The whole variable domain, remainder taken from reference TRBV14 and TRBJ2-5, is EAGVTQFPSHSVIEKGQTVTLRCDPISGHDNLYWYRRVMGKEIKFLLHFVKESKQDESGMPNNRFLAERTGGTYSTLKVQPAELEDSGVYFCASSQDSGGGPQETQYFGPGTRLLVL.

In terms of frequency, this clonotype is medium-sized. The rearrangement uses TRBV27 and TRBJ2-5; TCRdb designates TRBD2, a call that cannot be tested without DNA. CDR1 MNHEY and CDR2 SMNVEV come from the germline V gene (reference sequence). The CDR3 has 17 residues. The CDR3 loop is CASRPGLAGGPTKTQYF.

Frequency places this clonotype as medium-sized. The rearrangement uses TRBV11-1 and TRBJ1-4; absent DNA, TCRdb's TRBD1 call cannot be checked. Germline assignment: CDR1 SGHAT and CDR2 FQDESV (reference sequence). The CDR3 is made up of 15 amino acids. The CDR3 here is CASSPGQAFNEKLFF.

The chain links TRBV28 to TRBJ2-1; TCRdb selects TRBD1, and the lack of DNA leaves this call unchecked. There are 13 residues in the CDR3. The germline gives CDR1 MDHEN, CDR2 SYDVKM. CDR3 amino acids: CASRGTLYNEQFF.

V gene TRBV6-1 combines with J gene TRBJ1-5; without DNA, the TCRdb call of TRBD1 cannot be checked. The CDR3 is 14 amino acids. Germline V gives CDR1 MNHNS, CDR2 SASEGT. The CDR3 region is CASSETGGGQPQHF.